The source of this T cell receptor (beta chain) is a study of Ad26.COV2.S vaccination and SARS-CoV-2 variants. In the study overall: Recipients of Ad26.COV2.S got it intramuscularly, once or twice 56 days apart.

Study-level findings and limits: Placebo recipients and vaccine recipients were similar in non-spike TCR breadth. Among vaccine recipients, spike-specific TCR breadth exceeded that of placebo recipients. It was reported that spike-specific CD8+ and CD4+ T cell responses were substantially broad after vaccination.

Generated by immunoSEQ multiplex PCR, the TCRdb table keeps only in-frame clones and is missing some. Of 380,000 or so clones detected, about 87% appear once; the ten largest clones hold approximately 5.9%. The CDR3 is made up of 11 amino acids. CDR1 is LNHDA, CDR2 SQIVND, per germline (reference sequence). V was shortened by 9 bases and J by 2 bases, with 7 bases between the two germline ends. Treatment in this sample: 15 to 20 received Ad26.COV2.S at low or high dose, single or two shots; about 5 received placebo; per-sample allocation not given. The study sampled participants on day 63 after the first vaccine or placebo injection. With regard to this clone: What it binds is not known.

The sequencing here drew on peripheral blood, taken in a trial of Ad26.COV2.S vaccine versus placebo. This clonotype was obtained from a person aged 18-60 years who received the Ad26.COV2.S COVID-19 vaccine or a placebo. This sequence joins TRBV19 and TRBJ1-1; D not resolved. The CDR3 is CASRRNTEAFF. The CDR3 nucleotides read TGTGCCAGCCGGAGAAACACTGAAGCTTTCTTT.